The sequence of this T cell receptor beta chain was determined in a study of cytomegalovirus exposure and HLA in healthy donors (dated 2017 in TCRdb). In terms of the full investigation: An earlier analysis of approximately 640 of the donors reported about 250 Gb of sequence data and 117 million unique TCR beta sequences from some 180 million T cells. Roughly 320 gigabases of sequencing data and 91 million or so unique TCR sequences made up an early release that covered 500 to 700 HLA-typed donors. Of the roughly 400 genotyped donors, approximately 82% fell in the genetic ancestry cluster associated with self-reported Caucasian donors. The study was designed to test whether signatures of past pathogen exposure could be identified by cataloging public T cell receptors. The study profiled the T cell repertoires of some 610 subjects by immunosequencing and related them to cytomegalovirus serostatus. Along with the approximately 700-subject first cohort, a separate validation cohort of 120 different subjects was used. To predict cytomegalovirus infection status, the study combined high-throughput TCR immunosequencing, statistical association of individual TCRs with disease status, and machine learning. To study patterns of TCR occurrence, a later analysis re-analyzed previously published TCR beta repertoires from around 670 donors and added high-resolution HLA genotyping. Rather than using new phenotypic data, the later analysis identified candidate immune exposures from TCR beta sequences and from how often those sequences occurred across donors. In an earlier analysis of more than 550 of the donors, high-throughput TCR beta sequencing was used to judge whether each TCR beta V gene segment behaved as functional or pseudogenic. Donor age, sex, ethnicity and CMV serostatus were compiled alongside the repertoire data. A later genetic analysis took genome-wide SNP genotypes for about 55% of the 666 donors and used that subset as a discovery cohort. Every discovery cohort repertoire had been produced on one sequencing platform. Class I and class II HLA loci were covered by the typing at four-digit resolution. The number of donors typed differed by locus, with roughly 629-640 for A, B, C, DRB1 and DQB1, roughly 520 for DQA1, some 570 for DPA1, and roughly 450 for DPB1. Because of strong linkage in the cohort, five DR-DQ haplotypes were treated as single units for association and clustering. Across some 400 genotyped donors of the cohort, an average of about 200,000 unique TCR beta nucleotide sequences per donor were sequenced, and approximately 17% of those sequences were non-productive.

The cohort was made up of about 610 healthy bone marrow donors. At the time of sampling, all cohort members were nominally healthy, though unrecorded immune exposures were likely present. The donor tested CMV seropositive and was one of the 289 seropositive cohort members. A peripheral blood sample was provided by each donor, and peripheral blood mononuclear cells were used for TCR beta sequencing. The Qiagen DNeasy Blood Extraction Kit was used to extract genomic DNA from the blood cell samples. Of note for this clone: This receptor's antigen is unknown. Per-base quality was not reported, and no clone a single base away is much larger than it.

To prepare the library, the immunoSEQ multiplex PCR assay was applied. For the multiplex PCR, a mixture combining 60 forward primers for TCR Vbeta segments and 13 reverse primers for TCR Jbeta segments was used. Amplification of the CDR3 region of rearranged TCR beta genes was performed with a multiplex PCR assay on genomic DNA. The Illumina HiSeq System was used to sequence the amplified TCR beta libraries as 87-base-pair reads. Per the authors' processing: Across the 600 to 700 repertoires, a later analysis counted 60 million to 90 million unique TCR beta chains, about 10 million of which were shared by at least two donors. Raw reads were error-corrected and collapsed into unique sequences with a nearest-neighbor algorithm that merged closely related sequences to remove PCR and sequencing errors. To assign V, D and J gene segments, CDR3 sequences were aligned to IMGT reference sequences. For a sequence to be retained, a match of at least six nucleotides was required to both a V gene segment and a J gene segment. A rearrangement was called productive if the CDR3 had no stop codons and remained in frame with V and J, and every other rearrangement was called non-productive. Following IMGT convention, CDR3 was defined as the stretch from the second conserved V-encoded cysteine up to the conserved J-encoded phenylalanine. The earlier analysis of about 590 of the donors excluded sequences that lacked an unambiguous match to a single V gene segment. In an earlier analysis of roughly 600 of the donors, a V segment was called functional when productive rearrangements were above 56.7%, and segregating when the standard deviation between donors exceeded 5%. To diagnose cytomegalovirus status from the catalog of TCR beta chain sequences, a statistical classification framework was built. In a later analysis, V and J genes were assigned by comparing TCR nucleotide sequences against IMGT/GENE-DB human TR gene sequences. The TCRdist pipeline was used in a later analysis to assign CDR3 sequences and most-parsimonious VDJ recombination scenarios. In a later analysis, each TCR beta chain was defined by its CDR3 amino acid sequence together with its V-gene family, and reads lacking a unique V-gene family were excluded. In a later analysis, 500 to 650 highly shared, low-generation-probability nucleotide sequences were removed to address suspected cross-contamination and a sequencing artifact. In a later analysis, a clonal expansion index for each public chain was calculated from normalized within-repertoire ranks of inferred template counts. Generation probabilities in a later analysis came from a VDJ recombination model fitted to out-of-frame rearrangements, and those results were checked against IGoR. In a later analysis, TCR-TCR, TCR-HLA and TCR-CMV co-occurrence was scored with hypergeometric tests, and a repertoire-size bias correction was applied to TCR pairs. False discovery rates were estimated in a later analysis by permuting HLA or CMV assignments 20 times. In a later analysis, co-occurring TCRs were grouped with DBSCAN, and TCRdist sequence similarity was added when clustering was performed within HLA-allele-positive subsets. For co-occurrence clustering, repertoires with fewer than 30,000 or more than 120,000 public chains were excluded, along with roughly 5 repertoires with anomalous nucleotide sharing. TCRdb retrieved this table from immuneACCESS and kept in-frame rearrangements only. Not all clones are present; in checked studies, unresolved V genes account for under half, and no reason is known for the remainder. V and J calls and clone size are given by that table; D and trimming were obtained from the DNA. For this sample the table gives fewer than 180,000 clones, of which 55% to 70% were detected only once. The top ten hold roughly 6.4% of the sample.

The CDR3 holds 16 amino acids from the cysteine to the phenylalanine. CDR3 DNA only is kept here, 48 bases in frame from base 1. In the germline V gene, CDR1 corresponds to SGHTA and CDR2 to FQGNSA. Here V drops 5 bases and J drops 2 bases, and the junction holds 10 bases not matched to any gene. General findings and caveats noted by the study authors: The authors suggested that the approach could potentially be extended to other disease states and immunological phenotypes. Because counts were too low, seventeen rarely observed V segments, including chromosome 9 orphons, were excluded from the earlier analysis of a few hundred of the donors. At a false discovery rate of 0.05, a later analysis linked roughly 17,000 TCR beta sequences to specific HLA alleles. In a later analysis, HLA-associated TCR beta chains showed more clonal expansion and lower generation probabilities than non-associated chains that were equally common. In vitro tests confirmed that three of the cytomegalovirus-associated TCR beta chains recognize cytomegalovirus antigens. A cluster of highly shared sequence variants was judged likely to represent a technical artifact of the sequencing pipeline. The presence/absence analyses assumed that sequencing depth was roughly uniform across donors, and that assumption may not be true. In a later genetic analysis, a missense DCLRE1C variant was associated with V-gene and J-gene trimming of TCR beta chains, and the association was replicated in an independent cohort. While some public TCRs were present in many individuals, most TCR sequences turned up only very rarely across donors. A further reported finding was that TCR beta sequences accurately predicted the HLA-A and HLA-B alleles for most subjects in the first cohort. Compared with the roughly 700-donor mean, donors in an Asian-associated ancestry cluster had fewer N-insertions in productive TCRs, according to a later genetic analysis. The study listed 150 to 200 TCR beta chains as associated with cytomegalovirus. In a later analysis, TCR association rates were found to vary across HLA loci, with the most associated TCRs seen for DRB1 alleles and the fewest for HLA-C alleles. In both the original and validation cohorts, the classifier was reported to diagnose cytomegalovirus status with high specificity and sensitivity. Most CMV-associated TCR beta chains appeared to be HLA-restricted in a later analysis, and the HLA associations seemed to be driven largely by CMV exposure. When HLA alleles, especially DR and DQ, strongly co-occurred, TCR associations were difficult to assign to individual alleles. Some IMGT-functional V segments, including TRBV6-2 and TRBV6-3, could not be told apart with the 87-base-pair reads, so those segments were excluded. According to a later analysis, parvovirus B19, influenza, CMV and Epstein-Barr virus appeared linked to several top co-occurrence clusters. For the cohort, immune exposure information was limited to CMV serostatus. Only TCR beta chains were sequenced in this cohort, and the absence of alpha or paired-chain data limited detectable features. Correlated functional status among segregating V segments might be attributable to linkage disequilibrium, but an unknown experimental factor could not be ruled out. HLA typing was unavailable for some donors at each locus, so association tests used only the typed subset. Broadly in line with IMGT annotations, most TCR beta V segments showed up in productive rearrangements about 90% or about 30% of the time in an earlier analysis of 450 to 750 of the donors.

Sequencing input: PBMCs. The chain was built from TRBV7-2 and TRBJ2-7, with 9 bases aligning to TRBD2. The sequence was obtained from an older woman in good health and CMV-seropositive. The nucleotides are TGTGCCAGCAGCCCAGCCTATAGCGGGGGCGCCTACGAGCAGTACTTC. It is translated as CASSPAYSGGAYEQYF.